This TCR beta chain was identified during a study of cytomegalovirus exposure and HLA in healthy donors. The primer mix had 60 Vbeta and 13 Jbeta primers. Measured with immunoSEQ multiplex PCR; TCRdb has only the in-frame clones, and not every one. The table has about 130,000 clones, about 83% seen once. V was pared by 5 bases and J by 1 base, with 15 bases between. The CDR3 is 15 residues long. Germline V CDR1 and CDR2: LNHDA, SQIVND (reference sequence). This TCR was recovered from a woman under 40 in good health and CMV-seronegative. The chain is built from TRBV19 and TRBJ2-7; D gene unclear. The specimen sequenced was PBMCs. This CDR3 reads CASSSRQAGSYEQYF. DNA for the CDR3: TGTGCCAGTAGTTCCCGGCAGGCCGGTTCCTACGAGCAGTACTTC.